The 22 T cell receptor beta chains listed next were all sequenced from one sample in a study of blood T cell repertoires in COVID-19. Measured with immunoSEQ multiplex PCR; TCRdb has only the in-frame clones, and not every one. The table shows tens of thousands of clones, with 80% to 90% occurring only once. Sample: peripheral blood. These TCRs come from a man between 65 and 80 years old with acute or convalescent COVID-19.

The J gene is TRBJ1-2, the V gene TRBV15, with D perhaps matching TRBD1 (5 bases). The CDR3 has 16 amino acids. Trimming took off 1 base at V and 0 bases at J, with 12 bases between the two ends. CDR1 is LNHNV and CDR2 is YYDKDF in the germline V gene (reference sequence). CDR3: CATSRGGAVANYGYTF. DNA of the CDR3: TGTGCCACCAGCAGAGGCGGGGCTGTTGCTAACTATGGCTACACCTTC.

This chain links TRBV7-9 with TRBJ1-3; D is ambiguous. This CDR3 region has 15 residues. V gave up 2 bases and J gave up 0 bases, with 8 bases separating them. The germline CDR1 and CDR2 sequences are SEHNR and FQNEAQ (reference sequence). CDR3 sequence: CASSLTGFSGNTIYF. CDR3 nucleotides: TGTGCCAGCAGCTTAACGGGTTTCTCTGGAAACACCATATATTTT.

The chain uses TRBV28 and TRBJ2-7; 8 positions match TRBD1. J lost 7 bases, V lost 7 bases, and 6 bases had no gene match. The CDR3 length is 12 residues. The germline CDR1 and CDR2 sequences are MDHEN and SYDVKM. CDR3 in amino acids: CASTDRAREQYF. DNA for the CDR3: TGTGCCAGCACGGACAGGGCAAGAGAGCAGTACTTC.

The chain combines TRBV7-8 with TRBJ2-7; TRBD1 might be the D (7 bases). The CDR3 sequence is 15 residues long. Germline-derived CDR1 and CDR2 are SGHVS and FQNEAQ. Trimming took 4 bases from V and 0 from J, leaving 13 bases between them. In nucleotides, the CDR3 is TGTGCCAGCAGCTGGCGGGACAGCCTCTCCTACGAGCAGTACTTC. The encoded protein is CASSWRDSLSYEQYF.

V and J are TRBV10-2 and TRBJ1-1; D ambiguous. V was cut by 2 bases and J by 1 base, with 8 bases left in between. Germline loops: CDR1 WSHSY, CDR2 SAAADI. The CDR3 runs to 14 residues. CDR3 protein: CASSERDQNTEAFF. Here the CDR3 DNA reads TGCGCCAGCAGTGAGCGGGATCAGAACACTGAAGCTTTCTTT.

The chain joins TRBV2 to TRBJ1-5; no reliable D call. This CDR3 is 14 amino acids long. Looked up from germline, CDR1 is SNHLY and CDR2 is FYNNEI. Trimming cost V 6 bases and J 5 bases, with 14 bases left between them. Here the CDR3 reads CASRVVARDQPQHF. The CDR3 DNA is TGTGCCAGCAGAGTAGTGGCTCGGGATCAGCCCCAGCATTTT.

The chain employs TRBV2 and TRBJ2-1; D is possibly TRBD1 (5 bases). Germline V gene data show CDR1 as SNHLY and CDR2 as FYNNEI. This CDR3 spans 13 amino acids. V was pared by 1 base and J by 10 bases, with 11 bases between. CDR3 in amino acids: CASSEGGGREQFF. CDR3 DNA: TGTGCCAGCAGTGAAGGGGGCGGACGGGAGCAGTTCTTC.

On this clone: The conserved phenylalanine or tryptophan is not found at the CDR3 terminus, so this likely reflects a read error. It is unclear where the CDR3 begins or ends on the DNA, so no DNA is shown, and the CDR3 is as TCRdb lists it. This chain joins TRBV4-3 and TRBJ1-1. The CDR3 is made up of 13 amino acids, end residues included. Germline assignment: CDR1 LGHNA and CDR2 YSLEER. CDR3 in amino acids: CASSPQRNTDSFV.

The CDR3 DNA sequence: TGTGCCAGCAGTGTGGAGGGTCTCTACGAGCAGTACTTC. Protein product: CASSVEGLYEQYF. The rearrangement links TRBV2 to TRBJ2-7; a possible D gene is TRBD2 (6 bases). Germline V gives CDR1 SNHLY, CDR2 FYNNEI. V lost 4 bases and J lost 3, with 10 bases in between. The CDR3 covers 13 residues.

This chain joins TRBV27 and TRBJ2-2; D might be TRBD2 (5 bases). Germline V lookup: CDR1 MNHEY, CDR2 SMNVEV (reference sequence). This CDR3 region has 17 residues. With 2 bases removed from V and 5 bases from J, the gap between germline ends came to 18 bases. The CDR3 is CASSLRAKAGGTGELFF. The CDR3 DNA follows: TGTGCCAGCAGTTTACGAGCCAAAGCCGGAGGAACCGGGGAGCTGTTTTTT.

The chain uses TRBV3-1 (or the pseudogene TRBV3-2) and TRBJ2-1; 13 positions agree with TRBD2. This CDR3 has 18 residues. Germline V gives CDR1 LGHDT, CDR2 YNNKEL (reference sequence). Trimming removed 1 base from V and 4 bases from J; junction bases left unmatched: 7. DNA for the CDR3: TGTGCCAGCAGCCAAGGGACACTAGCGGGGGGGCCATACAATGAGCAGTTCTTC. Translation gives CASSQGTLAGGPYNEQFF.

The CDR3 region is CASSLMSRGETQYF. The CDR3 nucleotides are TGTGCCAGCAGTTTGATGAGCAGGGGCGAGACCCAGTACTTC. The chain joins TRBV27 to TRBJ2-5; weak D call: TRBD1 (6 bases). The germline V gene encodes CDR1 MNHEY and CDR2 SMNVEV (reference sequence). Trimming removed 3 bases from V and 5 bases from J, with 13 bases in between. The CDR3 runs to 14 residues.

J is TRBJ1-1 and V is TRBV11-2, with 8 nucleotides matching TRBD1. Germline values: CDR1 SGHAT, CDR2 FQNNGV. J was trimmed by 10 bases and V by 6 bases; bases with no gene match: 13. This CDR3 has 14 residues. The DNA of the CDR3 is TGTGCCAGCAGGGCTGGGAGCAGGGGGCAGGCAGCTTTCTTT. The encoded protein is CASRAGSRGQAAFF.

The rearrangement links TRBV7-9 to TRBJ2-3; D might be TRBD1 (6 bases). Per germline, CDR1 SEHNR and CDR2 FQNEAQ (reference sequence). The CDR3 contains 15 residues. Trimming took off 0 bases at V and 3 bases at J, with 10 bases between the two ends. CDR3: CASSLAVGGTDTQYF. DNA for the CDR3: TGTGCCAGCAGCTTAGCTGTAGGGGGAACAGATACGCAGTATTTT.

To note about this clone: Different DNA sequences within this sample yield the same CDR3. The CDR3 is CASSPRTEGEQFF. The CDR3 coding sequence is TGTGCCAGCTCACCCCGGACAGAAGGTGAGCAGTTCTTC. This chain connects TRBV18 to TRBJ2-1, with D possibly TRBD1 on 6 matching bases. This CDR3 has 13 amino acids. CDR1 and CDR2 from the germline V gene are KGHSH and LQKENI. V shed 3 bases and J shed 9 bases, with 12 bases lying between them.

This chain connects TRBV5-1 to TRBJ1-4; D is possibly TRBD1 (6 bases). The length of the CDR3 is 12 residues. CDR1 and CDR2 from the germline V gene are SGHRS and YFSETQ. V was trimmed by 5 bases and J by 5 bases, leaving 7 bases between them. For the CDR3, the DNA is TGCGCCAGCAGGGACAGCAATGAAAAACTGTTTTTT. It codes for CASRDSNEKLFF.

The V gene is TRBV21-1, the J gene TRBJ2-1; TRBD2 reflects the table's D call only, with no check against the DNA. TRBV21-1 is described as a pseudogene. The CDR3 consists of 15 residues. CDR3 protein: CASSKSPGYYNEQFF. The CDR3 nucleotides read TGTGCCAGCAGCAAAAGTCCGGGGTACTACAATGAGCAGTTCTTC.

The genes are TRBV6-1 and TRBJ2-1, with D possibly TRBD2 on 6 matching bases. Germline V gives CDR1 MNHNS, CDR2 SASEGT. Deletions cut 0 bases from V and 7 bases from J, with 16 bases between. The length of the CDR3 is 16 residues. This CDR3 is CASSEAGWRDYNEQFF. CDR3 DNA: TGTGCCAGCAGTGAAGCCGGGTGGCGGGATTATAATGAGCAGTTCTTC.

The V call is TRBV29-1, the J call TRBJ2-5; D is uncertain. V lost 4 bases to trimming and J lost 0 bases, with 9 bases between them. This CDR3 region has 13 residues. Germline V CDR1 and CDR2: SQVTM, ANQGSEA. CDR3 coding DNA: TGCAGCGTTGCCGGCCTAGACCAAGAGACCCAGTACTTC. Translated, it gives CSVAGLDQETQYF.

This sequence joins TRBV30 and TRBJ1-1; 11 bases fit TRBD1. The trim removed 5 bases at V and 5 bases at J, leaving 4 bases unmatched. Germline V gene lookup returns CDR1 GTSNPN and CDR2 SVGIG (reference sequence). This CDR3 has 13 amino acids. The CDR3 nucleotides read TGTGCCTGGGGACAGGGGGCGGGTACTGAAGCTTTCTTT. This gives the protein CAWGQGAGTEAFF. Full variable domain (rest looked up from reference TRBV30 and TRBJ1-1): SQTIHQWPATLVQPVGSPLSLECTVEGTSNPNLYWYRQAAGRGLQLLFYSVGIGQISSEVPQNLSASRPQDRQFILSSKKLLLSDSGFYLCAWGQGAGTEAFFGQGTRLTVV.

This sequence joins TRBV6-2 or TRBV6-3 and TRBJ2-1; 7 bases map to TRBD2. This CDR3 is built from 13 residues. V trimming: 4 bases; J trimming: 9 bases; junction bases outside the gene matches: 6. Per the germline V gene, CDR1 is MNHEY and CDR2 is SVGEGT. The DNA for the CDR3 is TGTGCCAGCAGTTGGGGCAGGGAGGGTGAGCAGTTCTTC. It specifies CASSWGREGEQFF.

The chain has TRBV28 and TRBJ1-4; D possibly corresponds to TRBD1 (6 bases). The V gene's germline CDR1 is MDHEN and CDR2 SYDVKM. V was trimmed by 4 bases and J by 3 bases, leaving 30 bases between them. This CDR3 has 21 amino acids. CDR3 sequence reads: CASSSWHHRVPHPGSNEKLFF. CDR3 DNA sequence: TGTGCCAGCAGTTCCTGGCACCACAGGGTGCCCCATCCCGGATCTAATGAAAAACTGTTTTTT.